This T cell receptor (beta chain) comes out of a study of T cell changes during pregnancy in multiple sclerosis. Data came from immunoSEQ multiplex PCR; TCRdb stores just in-frame clones and leaves some out. The sample has 60,000 or so clones; more than 75% are singletons. V was clipped by 1 base and J by 3 bases, with 10 bases between them. CDR3 length: 15 residues. Germline values: CDR1 MGHRA, CDR2 YSYEKL. The clonotype was recovered from a human donor whose cells served as feeder cells for cultures in a pregnancy study. The chain links TRBV4-1 to TRBJ1-3; unclear D gene. Sequencing was done on a sample of peripheral blood from another person, used as feeder cells. CDR3: CASSQVNGGGNTIYF. The CDR3, as DNA: TGCGCCAGCAGCCAAGTAAACGGTGGTGGAAACACCATATATTTT.